Shown below are 18 T cell receptor beta chains from a single sample sequenced in a study of T-cell memory formation after mild COVID-19. TCRdb recomputed calls from the 5' RACE reads with MiXCR, one row per CDR3 protein. The repertoire holds about 470,000 distinct CDR3 sequences, with approximately 23% as singletons. Sequenced: PBMCs or a T cell subset sorted from them (not recorded which). These TCRs come from an adult woman who had mild COVID-19 (a few samples of this study predate the infection). Cell type and time point are not known.

Many counts were recorded for this clonotype. The V and J genes are TRBV5-6 and TRBJ1-2; possibly TRBD1 for D (5 bases). Germline loops: CDR1 SGHDT, CDR2 YYEEEE. The CDR3 has 12 amino acids. Trimming stripped 1 base from V and 7 bases from J, with 8 bases between. This CDR3 is CASSLRGGGYTF. CDR3 nucleotides: TGTGCCAGCAGCTTGAGGGGAGGTGGCTACACCTTC.

This clonotype was counted only a few times. The chain couples TRBV6-2 or TRBV6-3 to TRBJ2-3; 11 bases match TRBD2. CDR1 is MNHEY and CDR2 is SVGEGT in the germline V gene. This CDR3 region has 15 residues. V lost 4 bases to trimming and J lost 6 bases; unmatched junction nucleotides: 6. The DNA of the CDR3 is TGTGCCAGCAGTTGGCTAGCGGGAGGATTTGATACGCAGTATTTT. It specifies CASSWLAGGFDTQYF.

The V and J genes are TRBV7-9 and TRBJ2-1; 10 bases map to TRBD2. Trimming cost V 5 bases and J 6 bases; bases outside gene matches: 7. The CDR3 length is 15 residues. Germline V gives CDR1 SEHNR, CDR2 FQNEAQ (reference sequence). The CDR3 DNA reads TGTGCCAGCAGCCTGCCTAGCGGGAGTGGCAATGAGCAGTTCTTC. This encodes CASSLPSGSGNEQFF.

This chain uses TRBV11-2 with TRBJ1-6; no clear D. V lost 0 bases, J lost 5 bases, and 8 bases lay in between. Looked up from germline, CDR1 is SGHAT and CDR2 is FQNNGV. This CDR3 region has 15 residues. The CDR3 DNA reads TGTGCCAGCAGCTTAGAACCGAGTAATAATTCACCCCTCCACTTT. Its translation is CASSLEPSNNSPLHF.

The chain recombines TRBV20-1 with TRBJ2-5; 7 bases line up with TRBD2. The CDR3 has 15 amino acids. V trimming: 6 bases; J trimming: 4 bases; junction bases outside the gene matches: 14. The germline CDR1 and CDR2 sequences are DFQATT and SNEGSKA (reference sequence). The CDR3, as DNA: TGCAGTGCCCCCCAACCAGCGGCGGGGGTAGAGACCCAGTACTTC. Amino acid sequence: CSAPQPAAGVETQYF.

In nucleotides, the CDR3 is TGTGCCAGCAGCGAAGGACTAGCGGGGGGCTTTGAGCAGTTCTTC. This codes for CASSEGLAGGFEQFF. The chain joins TRBV7-8 to TRBJ2-1, with 14 nucleotides matching TRBD2. The J segment lost 9 bases and the V segment lost 5 bases, leaving 6 bases of the junction unmatched. The CDR3 spans 15 residues. Germline values: CDR1 SGHVS, CDR2 FQNEAQ.

The V call is TRBV5-1, the J call TRBJ2-3, with 7 bases matching TRBD2. Germline V CDR1 and CDR2: SGHRS, YFSETQ. The CDR3 covers 13 residues. Unmatched junction bases numbered 4, after V lost 4 bases and J lost 5 bases. The CDR3: CASSVAGEDTQYF. The CDR3 bases are TGCGCCAGCAGCGTGGCGGGGGAAGATACGCAGTATTTT.

The table lists this clonotype with a few counts. The chain links TRBV7-8 to TRBJ2-6; TRBD2 matches 7 bases. The CDR3 has 18 amino acids. J gave up 2 bases and V 2 bases, and 9 bases lay outside the gene matches. The germline CDR1 and CDR2 sequences are SGHVS and FQNEAQ. The CDR3 nucleotides read TGTGCCAGCAGCTTACGCGTACTCGCGGGAGCTGGGGCCAACGTCCTGACTTTC. Its protein is CASSLRVLAGAGANVLTF.

The chain recombines TRBV4-3 with TRBJ1-1, with D possibly matching TRBD1 (5 bases). In germline, CDR1 is LGHNA, CDR2 YSLEER. Trimming took off 1 base at V and 0 bases at J, with 12 bases between the two ends. The CDR3 loop spans 16 amino acids. The CDR3 region has the DNA TGCGCCAGCAGCCAAGCGCTAACGGGGCTGAACACTGAAGCTTTCTTT. It specifies CASSQALTGLNTEAFF.

V is TRBV12-2 and J is TRBJ1-2; no check of the table's D call, TRBD1, against the DNA was made. TRBV12-2 is termed a pseudogene. The CDR3 consists of 16 residues. CDR3 DNA: TGTGCAAGTCGCTTAGGATCGGGACATCCTAACTATGGCTACACCTTC. It codes for CASRLGSGHPNYGYTF.

The chain combines TRBV6-5 with TRBJ1-6; tentative D call: TRBD1 (6 bases). The V end was cut by 5 bases, the J end by 11 bases, with 13 bases between. Per the germline V gene, CDR1 is MNHEY and CDR2 is SVGAGI. CDR3 length equals 13 residues. The chain's CDR3 is CASSPNRVTPLHF. The DNA of the CDR3 is TGTGCCAGCAGTCCCAACAGGGTGACACCCCTCCACTTT.

This clonotype came up many times. This chain joins TRBV7-9 and TRBJ1-1; TRBD1 is a possible D gene (5 bases). The CDR3 totals 15 residues. V was pared by 1 base and J by 4 bases, with 13 bases between. CDR1 SEHNR and CDR2 FQNEAQ come from the germline V gene (reference sequence). CDR3 nucleotides: TGTGCCAGCAGCTTAGTTGGGGTTGGGGGCACTGAAGCTTTCTTT. Its protein product is CASSLVGVGGTEAFF.

This chain connects TRBV30 to TRBJ2-1; D may be TRBD1 (5 bases). Trimming took off 8 bases at V and 9 bases at J, with 11 bases between the two ends. The germline V gene encodes CDR1 GTSNPN and CDR2 SVGIG (reference sequence). The CDR3 has 10 amino acids. The chain's CDR3 is CAIDRGEQFF. CDR3 DNA sequence: TGTGCCATTGACAGAGGTGAGCAGTTCTTC.

The genes are TRBV7-2 and TRBJ2-7; D remains ambiguous. The length of the CDR3 is 11 residues. Trimming shortened V by 0 bases and J by 6 bases, and 3 bases separated the two germline ends. Per the germline V gene, CDR1 is SGHTA and CDR2 is FQGNSA. CDR3 DNA: TGTGCCAGCAGCTTAGCCGTCGAGCAGTACTTC. Its translation is CASSLAVEQYF.

This rearrangement joins TRBV7-8 to TRBJ1-4; D remains ambiguous. Trimming stripped 6 bases from V and 4 bases from J, with 9 bases between. This CDR3 spans 13 amino acids. In germline, CDR1 is SGHVS, CDR2 FQNEAQ. The CDR3 here is CASSVGHNEKLFF. The CDR3, as DNA: TGTGCCAGCAGTGTGGGCCATAATGAAAAACTGTTTTTT.

The DNA of the CDR3 is TGTGCCAGCAGCACCGGGACTAGCAGGATGGACGATGAGCAGTTCTTC. Translating it yields CASSTGTSRMDDEQFF. The chain is built from TRBV9 and TRBJ2-1; TRBD2 aligns across 9 bases. The CDR3 has 16 residues. Unmatched junction bases numbered 13, after V lost 4 bases and J lost 8 bases. The germline V gene encodes CDR1 SGDLS and CDR2 YYNGEE.

J is TRBJ2-2 and V is TRBV24-1; D might be TRBD1 or TRBD2, each matching 5 bases. The CDR3 is made up of 15 amino acids. With 4 bases removed from V and 8 bases from J, the gap between germline ends came to 16 bases. Per germline, CDR1 KGHDR and CDR2 SFDVKD. CDR3 nucleotide sequence: TGTGCCACCAGTGACTCCGGGACCGGAATAGGGGAGCTGTTTTTT. This codes for CATSDSGTGIGELFF.

The V and J genes are TRBV28 and TRBJ1-2; the D gene is possibly TRBD1 (6 bases). CDR3 length: 14 residues. Per germline, CDR1 MDHEN and CDR2 SYDVKM. Trimming left V 7 bases short and J 5 bases short, with 17 bases between. In DNA, the CDR3 is TGTGCCAGCACCATTCGGACAGCGGATTATGGCTACACCTTC. Its translation is CASTIRTADYGYTF.